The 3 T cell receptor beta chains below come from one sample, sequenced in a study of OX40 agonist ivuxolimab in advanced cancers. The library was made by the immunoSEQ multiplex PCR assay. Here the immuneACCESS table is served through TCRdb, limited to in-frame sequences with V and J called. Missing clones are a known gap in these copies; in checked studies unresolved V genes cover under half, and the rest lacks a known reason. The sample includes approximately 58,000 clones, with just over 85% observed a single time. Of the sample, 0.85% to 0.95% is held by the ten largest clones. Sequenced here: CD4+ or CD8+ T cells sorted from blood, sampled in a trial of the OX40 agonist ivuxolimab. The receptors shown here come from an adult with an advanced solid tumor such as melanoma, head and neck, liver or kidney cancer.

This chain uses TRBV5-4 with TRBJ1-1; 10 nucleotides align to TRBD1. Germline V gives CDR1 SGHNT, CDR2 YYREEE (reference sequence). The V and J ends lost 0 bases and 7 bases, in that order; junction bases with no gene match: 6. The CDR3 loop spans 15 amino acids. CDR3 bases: TGTGCCAGCAGCTTGGGGGTCGACAGGGGGCTTGAAGCTTTCTTT. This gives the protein CASSLGVDRGLEAFF.

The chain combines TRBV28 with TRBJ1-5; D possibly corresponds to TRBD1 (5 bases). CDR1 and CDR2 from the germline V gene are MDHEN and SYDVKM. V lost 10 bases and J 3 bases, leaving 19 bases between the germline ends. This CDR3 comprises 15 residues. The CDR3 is CATLSLTRVNQPQHF. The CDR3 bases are TGTGCCACCCTCAGTTTAACCAGGGTCAATCAGCCCCAGCATTTT.

CDR3 sequence: CASRLPGEPQHF. CDR3 bases: TGTGCCAGCAGACTACCGGGCGAGCCCCAGCATTTT. This chain connects TRBV28 to TRBJ1-5; D is undetermined. In germline, CDR1 is MDHEN, CDR2 SYDVKM. The CDR3 covers 12 residues. The germline V and J ends were trimmed by 6 bases and 8 bases, with 11 bases remaining between them.